This T cell receptor (beta chain) was recovered during a study of identical twins. Study findings and constraints: Insertions were reduced in abundant cord blood beta clonotypes but not in memory repertoires.

This clonotype is a singleton in its sample. Its cognate antigen is unknown. In germline, CDR1 is SGHDN, CDR2 FVKESK. This CDR3 is 13 amino acids long. The J segment lost 6 bases and the V segment lost 6 bases, leaving 4 bases of the junction unmatched. TCRdb analysed the 5' RACE reads with MiXCR anew, one entry per CDR3 protein. The repertoire holds about 530,000 distinct CDR3 sequences, with around 24% as singletons. These data are also associated with another study on yellow fever vaccine responses in identical twins. That study reports: After vaccination, twins' T cell response reportedly seemed partly convergent, partly personalized.

Sequenced: CD4+ T cells sorted from blood. The V call is TRBV14, the J call TRBJ2-2; 7 bases fit TRBD1. The sequence derives from a woman aged 18-30 years in good health. CDR3 sequence: CASRRTGAGELFF. CDR3 sequence (DNA): TGTGCCAGCAGGCGTACAGGGGCCGGGGAGCTGTTTTTT.